This TCR beta chain is from a study of shared clonotypes between healthy human individuals. To note about this clone: Antigen: not known.

Germline CDR1 reads SGHNT; CDR2 reads YENEEA. V was clipped by 5 bases and J by 9 bases, with 11 bases between them. The CDR3 consists of 12 residues. The study's findings and limits: On the whole, naive subsets had larger estimated richness than memory subsets had.

Produced via immunoSEQ multiplex PCR; TCRdb's table is partial and in-frame only. The sample carries around 1.1 million clones, approximately 80% recorded once. The rearrangement links TRBV11-3 to TRBJ2-1; D remains ambiguous. The clonotype was recovered from a man aged 18 to 29 in good health. Some clones in this sample may be carry-over from other donors' samples. Sequencing input: memory CD4+ T cells from PBMCs. This sample's subset: CD45RA-negative fraction. CDR3 in amino acids: CASSQNRVEQFF. The CDR3 DNA sequence: TGTGCCAGCAGCCAGAACCGGGTTGAGCAGTTCTTC. Using reference TRBV11-3 and TRBJ2-1 for the parts outside the CDR3, the full variable domain is EAGVVQSPRYKIIEKKQPVAFWCNPISGHNTLYWYLQNLGQGPELLIRYENEEAVDDSQLPKDRFSAERLKGVDSTLKIQPAELGDSAVYLCASSQNRVEQFFGPGTRLTVL.